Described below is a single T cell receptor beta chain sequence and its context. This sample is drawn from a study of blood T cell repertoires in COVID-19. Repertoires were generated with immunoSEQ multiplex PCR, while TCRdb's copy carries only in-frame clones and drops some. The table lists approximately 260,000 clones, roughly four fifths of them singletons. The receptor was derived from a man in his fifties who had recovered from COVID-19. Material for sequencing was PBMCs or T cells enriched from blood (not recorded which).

The CDR3 reads CTSSQEDRDNHNYGYTF. As DNA, the CDR3 is TGCACCAGCAGCCAAGAGGACCGGGACAACCACAACTATGGCTACACCTTC. The chain carries TRBV1 and TRBJ1-2; the table's D call TRBD1 went unverified against the DNA. TRBV1 is reported as a pseudogene. The CDR3 has 17 residues.